The 5 T cell receptor beta chains below come from one sample, sequenced in a study of PD-1 blockade in mismatch repair-deficient tumors. Method: immunoSEQ multiplex PCR; TCRdb's copy keeps in-frame clones and lacks some. This table holds just under 65,000 clones, about 91% found once. The sample here was peripheral blood, taken 52 weeks after starting pembrolizumab. The receptors here all came from an adult with mismatch repair-deficient cancer.

This clone was recorded once. The chain uses TRBV4-2 and TRBJ2-3; possible D gene TRBD2, 5 bases. Trimming took 2 bases from V and 2 from J, leaving 8 bases between them. The length of the CDR3 is 14 residues. From germline, CDR1 is LGHNA and CDR2 YNFKEQ. In DNA, the CDR3 is TGTGCCAGCAGCCAACCGGGAAACACAGATACGCAGTATTTT. This sequence encodes CASSQPGNTDTQYF.

This clone was detected a few times. This chain joins TRBV10-1 and TRBJ1-2; 9 bases are shared with TRBD1. The CDR3 is 14 residues long. V lost 6 bases and J lost 6; bases outside the gene matches: 8. Germline V lookup: CDR1 WNHNN, CDR2 SYGVQD (reference sequence). CDR3 DNA sequence: TGCGCCAGCAGGCTGGACAGGGGTGAGGATGGCTACACCTTC. This translates into CASRLDRGEDGYTF.

V usage is TRBV10-3 and J usage is TRBJ2-7, with 8 nucleotides matching TRBD1. CDR1 is ENHRY, CDR2 SYGVKD, per germline. This CDR3 region has 15 residues. J gave up 1 base and V 5 bases, and 7 bases lay outside the gene matches. The CDR3 sequence: CAISPRTGLSYEQYF. CDR3 sequence (DNA): TGTGCCATCAGTCCTCGGACAGGGCTTTCCTACGAGCAGTACTTC.

The gene calls are TRBV7-9 and TRBJ2-1; TRBD1 matches 8 bases. Losses at the gene ends were 5 bases for V and 8 bases for J; bases not matched to a gene: 8. The CDR3 has 14 residues. The germline gives CDR1 SEHNR, CDR2 FQNEAQ (reference sequence). The CDR3 DNA sequence: TGTGCCAGCAGCCTCGGACAGGGCTGGGATGAGCAGTTCTTC. This translates into CASSLGQGWDEQFF.

The rearrangement joins TRBV7-3 to TRBJ2-5; 8 nucleotides agree with TRBD2. CDR1 and CDR2 (germline): SGHTA, FQGTGA. The CDR3 spans 15 residues. V lost 2 bases, J lost 5 bases, and 7 bases stayed unmatched. As DNA, the CDR3 is TGTGCCAGCAGCTTAGGGAGCGGGAGCTTGGAGACCCAGTACTTC. Amino acids: CASSLGSGSLETQYF.